This TCR beta chain was captured in a study of CD4 T cells in relation to SARS-CoV-2 and coronaviruses. In the study overall: Crossreactive spike epitopes shared across donors were mapped to their HLA restriction. Study findings and constraints: About 64% of donors had memory CD4+ clonotypes crossrecognizing SARS-CoV-2 and common cold coronavirus spike.

Repertoires were generated with immunoSEQ multiplex PCR, while TCRdb's copy carries only in-frame clones and drops some. In the table there are some 69,000 clones, approximately 94% of which are singletons. With V trimmed by 6 bases and J by 7 bases, 9 bases remained unmatched. Germline lookup yields CDR1 SGHTA and CDR2 FQGTGA. The CDR3 length is 14 residues. With respect to this clone: Its antigen is unknown.

Unexposed donor CD4+ T cells date from about 2011-2018, before the COVID-19 pandemic. The sequencing sample was made of naive CD4+ T cells from PBMCs. Described subset: naive CD4+ T cells isolated by negative enrichment. This clonotype originated in a human donor in good health. The genes are TRBV7-3 and TRBJ2-1; 7 nucleotides match TRBD2. The CDR3 nucleotides are TGTGCCAGCAGTCGGACTAGTAGTGGTAATGAGCAGTTCTTC. This sequence encodes CASSRTSSGNEQFF.